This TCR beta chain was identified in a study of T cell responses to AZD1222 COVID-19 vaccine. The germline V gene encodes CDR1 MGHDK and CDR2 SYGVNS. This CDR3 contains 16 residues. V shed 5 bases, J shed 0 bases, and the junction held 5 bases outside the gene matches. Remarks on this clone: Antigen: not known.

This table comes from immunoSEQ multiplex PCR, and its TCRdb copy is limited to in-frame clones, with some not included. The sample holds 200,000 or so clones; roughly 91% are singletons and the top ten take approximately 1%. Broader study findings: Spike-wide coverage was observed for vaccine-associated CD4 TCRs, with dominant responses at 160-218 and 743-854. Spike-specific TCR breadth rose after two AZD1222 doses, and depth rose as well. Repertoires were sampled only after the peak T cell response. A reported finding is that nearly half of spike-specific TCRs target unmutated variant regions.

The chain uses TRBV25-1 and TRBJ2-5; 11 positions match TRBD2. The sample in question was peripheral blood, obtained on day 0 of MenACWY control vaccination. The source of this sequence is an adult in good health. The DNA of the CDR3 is TGTGCCAGCAGTCGGCTAGCGGGGGGTAACCAAGAGACCCAGTACTTC. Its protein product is CASSRLAGGNQETQYF. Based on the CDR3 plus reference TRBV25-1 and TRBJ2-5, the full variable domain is EADIYQTPRYLVIGTGKKITLECSQTMGHDKMYWYQQDPGMELHLIHYSYGVNSTEKGDLSSESTVSRIRTEHFPLTLESARPSHTSQYLCASSRLAGGNQETQYFGPGTRLLVL.